The rows below give T cell receptor beta chains drawn from one sample of a study of CD8 T cells in Susac syndrome. TCRdb redid the calling of the immunoSEQ multiplex PCR reads with MiXCR, one entry per CDR3 protein. The sample holds 45,000 or so distinct CDR3 sequences, over 85% seen once. The sample taken for sequencing was CD8+ T cells from PBMCs. These receptors were taken from a human donor in good health. CDR3s include the opening cysteine and the closing phenylalanine or tryptophan.

TRBV3-1	TRBJ2-1	CASSQNGLYNEQFF
TRBV3-1	TRBJ1-2	CASRPDRVNYGYTF
TRBV29-1	TRBJ2-1	CSVPSGGSSYNEQFF
TRBV7-9	TRBJ2-7	CASTPDGATYEQYF
TRBV28	TRBJ2-1	CASSGFEGSSYNEQFF
TRBV27	TRBJ2-2	CASSSLGGELFF
TRBV29-1	TRBJ2-7	CSVEDPGSYEQYF
TRBV5-6	TRBJ2-2	CASSLQGSGELFF
TRBV28	TRBJ2-7	CASSRDRENEQYF
TRBV5-1	TRBJ2-7	CASSFSGGSYEQYF
TRBV5-1	TRBJ2-3	CASSWRTSGSTDTQYF
TRBV7-9	TRBJ2-4	CASSLPAGENIQYF
TRBV13	TRBJ1-1	CASSSAAMNTEAFF
TRBV29-1	TRBJ2-1	CSASGQDWGEQFF
TRBV13	TRBJ2-7	CASSRDGRWDEQYF
TRBV28	TRBJ2-5	CASSAADRVGETQYF
TRBV4-1	TRBJ2-3	CASGRYGTDTQYF
TRBV7-8	TRBJ2-7	CASSLFGGWEQYF
TRBV29-1	TRBJ1-2	CSVLGETGVYGYTF
TRBV11-2	TRBJ2-1	CASSHAGRGSDEQFF
TRBV12-3/TRBV12-4	TRBJ2-2	CASTSTSGSITGELFF
TRBV4-1	TRBJ2-7	CASSQDLASGEYEQYF
TRBV7-9	TRBJ2-2	CASSPVITGELFF
TRBV12-3/TRBV12-4	TRBJ2-3	CASDGPSTDTQYF
TRBV2	TRBJ2-1	CASQRGRQFF